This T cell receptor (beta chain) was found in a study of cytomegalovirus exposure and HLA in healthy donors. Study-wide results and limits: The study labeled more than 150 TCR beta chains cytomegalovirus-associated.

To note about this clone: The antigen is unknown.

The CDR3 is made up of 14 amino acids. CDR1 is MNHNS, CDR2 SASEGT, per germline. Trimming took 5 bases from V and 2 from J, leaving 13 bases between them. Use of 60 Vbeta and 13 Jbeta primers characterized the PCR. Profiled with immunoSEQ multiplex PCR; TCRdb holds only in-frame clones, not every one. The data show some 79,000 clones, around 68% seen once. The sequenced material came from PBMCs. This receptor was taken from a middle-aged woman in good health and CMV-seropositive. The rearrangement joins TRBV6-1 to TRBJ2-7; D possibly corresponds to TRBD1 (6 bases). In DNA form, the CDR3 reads TGTGCCAGCAGTTCCCGACAGGCCCCCTACGAGCAGTACTTC. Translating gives CASSSRQAPYEQYF.